One sample yielded the 24 T cell receptor beta chains listed below, sequenced in a study of patients and donors after allogeneic stem cell transplantation. Each CDR3 protein gets one entry after TCRdb re-called the RT-PCR reads with MiXCR. The sample contains roughly 2,000 distinct CDR3 sequences, more than 30% of which appear only once. Material: blood, either unsorted or a sorted T cell fraction (not recorded which). These receptors were obtained from a human donor who was either an allogeneic HSCT recipient or a stem cell or donor lymphocyte infusion donor (not recorded which). It is not recorded whose cells these are; they may come from a transplant donor.

CDR3 nucleotide sequence: TGTGCCAGCAGGGTGGACAGGGAGAATGAGCAGTTCTTC. It yields the protein CASRVDRENEQFF. The chain recombines TRBV2 with TRBJ2-1; 8 nucleotides align to TRBD1. Trimming removed 6 bases from V and 7 bases from J; junction bases left unmatched: 5. This CDR3 spans 13 amino acids. The germline V gene has CDR1 SNHLY and CDR2 FYNNEI.

V gene TRBV30 combines with J gene TRBJ2-3; unclear D gene. The germline V gene encodes CDR1 GTSNPN and CDR2 SVGIG (reference sequence). The CDR3 consists of 12 residues. The CDR3 bases are TGTGCTTCAACGGATCCAACAGATACGCAGTATTTT. This encodes CASTDPTDTQYF.

In nucleotides, the CDR3 is TGTGCCACCAGCAGAGTGGGCGGGATTCAGGCAGATACGCAGTATTTT. It translates to CATSRVGGIQADTQYF. The chain is built from TRBV15 and TRBJ2-3; weak D call: TRBD2 (6 bases). With 1 base removed from V and 4 bases from J, the gap between germline ends came to 15 bases. The CDR3 sequence is 16 residues long. Germline values: CDR1 LNHNV, CDR2 YYDKDF (reference sequence).

The rearrangement uses TRBV5-5 and TRBJ2-5; 7 bases agree with TRBD1. CDR3 length: 14 residues. Germline loops: CDR1 SGHKS, CDR2 YYEKEE (reference sequence). Germline trimming cut 0 bases from V and 2 bases from J; bases unmatched to any gene: 1. The CDR3 loop reads CASSLGQGQETQYF. The CDR3 bases are TGTGCCAGCAGCTTGGGACAGGGACAAGAGACCCAGTACTTC.

This clonotype has only a few counts. V and J are TRBV6-2 or TRBV6-3 and TRBJ2-3; D call uncertain. The CDR3 is made up of 14 amino acids. The V gene lost 6 bases and the J gene lost 2 bases, with 12 bases spanning the gap. Germline V gene data show CDR1 as MNHEY and CDR2 as SVGEGT. CDR3 residues: CASRKGRITDTQYF. The CDR3 DNA follows: TGTGCCAGCAGAAAAGGGCGAATCACAGATACGCAGTATTTT.

V is TRBV5-6 and J is TRBJ1-5, with D possibly matching TRBD1 (5 bases). V was pared by 1 base and J by 14 bases, with 13 bases between. The germline V gene encodes CDR1 SGHDT and CDR2 YYEEEE. CDR3 size: 12 residues. CDR3 coding DNA: TGTGCCAGCAGCTTGAATAGGGGATCGGAGCATTTT. It encodes CASSLNRGSEHF.

This clonotype was counted only a few times. J is TRBJ2-1 and V is TRBV20-1; D not resolved. Deletions cut 1 base from V and 16 bases from J, with 17 bases between. The CDR3 spans 12 residues. Germline-derived CDR1 and CDR2 are DFQATT and SNEGSKA (reference sequence). The DNA of the CDR3 is TGCAGTGCTAGAGCTGCAGGTTCTTTACAATTCTTC. Protein sequence: CSARAAGSLQFF.

This clonotype was found a few times. V usage is TRBV5-1 and J usage is TRBJ2-5; TRBD2 agrees at 9 bases. Looked up from germline, CDR1 is SGHRS and CDR2 is YFSETQ. This CDR3 contains 16 residues. J lost 1 base, V lost 0 bases, and 4 bases had no gene match. The CDR3 region is CASSLEGAGGQETQYF. The CDR3 bases are TGCGCCAGCAGCTTGGAGGGAGCGGGGGGCCAAGAGACCCAGTACTTC.

V is TRBV21-1 and J is TRBJ1-1. TRBV21-1 is designated a pseudogene. The CDR3 totals 11 residues. The CDR3 DNA is TGTGCCAGCAGCTTCAACACTGAAGCTTTCTTT. This sequence encodes CASSFNTEAFF.

The V call is TRBV19, the J call TRBJ2-7, with D perhaps matching TRBD2 (5 bases). The CDR3 is 13 amino acids. V was cut by 5 bases and J by 5 bases, with 13 bases left in between. CDR1 is LNHDA, CDR2 SQIVND, per germline (reference sequence). The CDR3, as DNA: TGTGCCAGTAGTTCCTCTCCGGGGAACGAGCAGTACTTC. This sequence encodes CASSSSPGNEQYF.

The chain uses TRBV7-9 and TRBJ1-2; a weak D match, TRBD1 (6 bases). Germline CDR1 SEHNR, CDR2 FQNEAQ (reference sequence). This CDR3 has 13 residues. V lost 10 bases and J lost 6, with 18 bases in between. The CDR3 loop reads CANGQKLGHGYTF. DNA of the CDR3: TGTGCCAATGGACAGAAGTTAGGCCATGGCTACACCTTC.

The V and J genes are TRBV11-2 and TRBJ2-3; 13 nucleotides match TRBD2. Germline CDR1 is SGHAT and CDR2 is FQNNGV. The CDR3 contains 16 residues. Trimming took 7 bases from V and 0 from J; bases not matched to a gene: 4. As DNA, the CDR3 is TGTGCCAGCAACGGGGGACTAGCGGGGAGCACAGATACGCAGTATTTT. This sequence encodes CASNGGLAGSTDTQYF.

V usage is TRBV20-1 and J usage is TRBJ2-1, with D uncertain. The V gene's germline CDR1 is DFQATT and CDR2 SNEGSKA (reference sequence). This CDR3 has 12 amino acids. The germline V and J ends were trimmed by 1 base and 10 bases, with 11 bases remaining between them. The CDR3 DNA follows: TGCAGTGCTAGAGTAAAGACGCACGAGCAGTTCTTC. Its translation: CSARVKTHEQFF.

This sequence joins TRBV19 and TRBJ2-1; 8 nucleotides line up with TRBD1. The junction had 17 bases not matched to a gene; V was cut back by 10 bases and J by 9 bases. The CDR3 is 15 amino acids. Per the germline V gene, CDR1 is LNHDA and CDR2 is SQIVND (reference sequence). CDR3 DNA sequence: TGTGCCACCCAGCTCGCGACAGGGGACTTCAGTGAGCAGTTCTTC. Translating it yields CATQLATGDFSEQFF.

This rearrangement joins TRBV12-2 to TRBJ2-1; TRBD2, as called in the table, went unchecked against the DNA. TRBV12-2 constitutes a pseudogene. The CDR3 totals 16 residues. CDR3 DNA sequence: TGTGCAAGTCGCGAAAAATCCGGGACTCGGAACAATGAGCAGTTCTTC. Amino acids: CASREKSGTRNNEQFF.

The chain employs TRBV11-2 and TRBJ2-1, with TRBD2 identical over 9 bases. This CDR3 spans 16 amino acids. V lost 5 bases to trimming and J lost 9 bases; unmatched junction nucleotides: 14. Germline V gene data show CDR1 as SGHAT and CDR2 as FQNNGV. CDR3 residues: CASSLRLILAGPEQFF. The CDR3 DNA follows: TGTGCCAGCAGCCTACGACTTATTCTAGCGGGACCTGAGCAGTTCTTC.

The chain employs TRBV12-3 or TRBV12-4 and TRBJ2-7; D assignment may be TRBD1 or TRBD2 (5 bases each). Trimming stripped 10 bases from V and 2 bases from J, with 15 bases between. This CDR3 spans 13 amino acids. CDR3 sequence: CAIRPRETYEQYF. Here the CDR3 DNA reads TGTGCCATCAGACCCAGGGAGACCTACGAGCAGTACTTC.

The chain recombines TRBV11-2 with TRBJ2-1; D is ambiguous. Per the germline V gene, CDR1 is SGHAT and CDR2 is FQNNGV. With 5 bases removed from V and 5 bases from J, the gap between germline ends came to 13 bases. CDR3 length: 14 amino acids. CDR3 amino acids: CASSRSSADNEQFF. The CDR3 DNA reads as TGTGCCAGCAGCCGCTCTTCGGCCGACAATGAGCAGTTCTTC. The full variable domain, completed using reference TRBV11-2 and TRBJ2-1, is EAGVAQSPRYKIIEKRQSVAFWCNPISGHATLYWYQQILGQGPKLLIQFQNNGVVDDSQLPKDRFSAERLKGVDSTLKIQPAKLEDSAVYLCASSRSSADNEQFFGPGTRLTVL.

This clonotype was detected only a few times. The chain recombines TRBV12-3 or TRBV12-4 with TRBJ2-5; TRBD2 aligns across 8 bases. J lost 3 bases, V lost 4 bases, and 1 base had no gene match. CDR3 length equals 13 residues. CDR3 bases: TGTGCCAGCAGTTATAGCGGGGAAGAGACCCAGTACTTC. It yields the protein CASSYSGEETQYF.

The chain joins TRBV6-1 to TRBJ1-2; D is possibly TRBD1 (5 bases). Germline assignment: CDR1 MNHNS and CDR2 SASEGT. The ends were cut back, 6 bases at V and 5 bases at J, with 22 bases in the middle. The CDR3 contains 16 residues. The CDR3 is CASSPDGARAPYGYTF. CDR3 nucleotides: TGTGCCAGCAGCCCCGACGGGGCGCGGGCGCCGTATGGCTACACCTTC.

The chain uses TRBV19 and TRBJ2-5; 9 bases align to TRBD2. The CDR3 is 18 residues long. The germline CDR1 and CDR2 sequences are LNHDA and SQIVND (reference sequence). V was pared by 5 bases and J by 4 bases, with 17 bases of the junction left unmatched. DNA of the CDR3: TGTGCCAGTAGTGCACCACCGTACCGCGGGGGGGCCGGAGAGACCCAGTACTTC. Translated, it gives CASSAPPYRGGAGETQYF.

This clonotype appeared a few times. The chain has TRBV6-4 and TRBJ1-5, with a possible D match to TRBD1 (6 bases). Germline CDR1 is MRHNA and CDR2 is SNTAGT. CDR3 length equals 16 residues. Deletions cut 0 bases from V and 7 bases from J, with 16 bases between. The CDR3 nucleotides are TGTGCCAGCAGTGACTCGAAGGAGCAGGGGCGACAGCCCCAGCATTTT. The encoded protein is CASSDSKEQGRQPQHF.

A few counts support this clonotype. The chain joins TRBV30 to TRBJ1-1; D is perhaps TRBD1 (6 bases). This CDR3 has 13 residues. Deletions cut 5 bases from V and 4 bases from J, with 14 bases between. CDR1 and CDR2 from the germline V gene are GTSNPN and SVGIG (reference sequence). The CDR3 DNA sequence: TGTGCCTGGGGCAGGGGCTTATCCACTGAAGCTTTCTTT. It specifies CAWGRGLSTEAFF.

The chain is built from TRBV7-2 and TRBJ2-5; 7 nucleotides align to TRBD2. The junction had 14 bases not matched to a gene; V was cut back by 3 bases and J by 1 base. Germline values: CDR1 SGHTA, CDR2 FQGNSA. This CDR3 comprises 18 residues. The CDR3 protein is CASSLVSIGLAAQETQYF. In DNA, the CDR3 is TGTGCCAGCAGCTTGGTCTCCATAGGGCTAGCGGCCCAAGAGACCCAGTACTTC. Complete variable domain (other parts from reference TRBV7-2 and TRBJ2-5): GAGVSQSPSNKVTEKGKDVELRCDPISGHTALYWYRQSLGQGLEFLIYFQGNSAPDKSGLPSDRFSAERTGGSVSTLTIQRTQQEDSAVYLCASSLVSIGLAAQETQYFGPGTRLLVL.